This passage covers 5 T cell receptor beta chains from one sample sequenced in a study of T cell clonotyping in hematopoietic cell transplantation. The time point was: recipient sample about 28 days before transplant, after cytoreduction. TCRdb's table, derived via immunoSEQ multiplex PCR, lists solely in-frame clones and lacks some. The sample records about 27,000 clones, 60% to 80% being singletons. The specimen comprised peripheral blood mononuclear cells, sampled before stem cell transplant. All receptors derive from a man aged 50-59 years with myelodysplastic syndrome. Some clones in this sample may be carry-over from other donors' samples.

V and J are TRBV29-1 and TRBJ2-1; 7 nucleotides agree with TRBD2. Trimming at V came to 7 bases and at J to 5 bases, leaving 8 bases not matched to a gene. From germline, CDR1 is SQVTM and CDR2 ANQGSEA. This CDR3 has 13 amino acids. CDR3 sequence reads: CSALGLADNEQFF. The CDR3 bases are TGCAGCGCCCTGGGGCTAGCGGACAATGAGCAGTTCTTC.

CDR3 region: CASSQDQAGANIQYF. CDR3 DNA sequence: TGTGCCAGCAGCCAAGACCAGGCGGGAGCAAACATTCAGTACTTC. V gene TRBV4-2 combines with J gene TRBJ2-4; TRBD2 matches 7 bases. This CDR3 has 15 amino acids. Germline CDR1 reads LGHNA; CDR2 reads YNFKEQ. With 0 bases clipped from V and 6 bases from J, the junction kept 5 bases outside the gene matches.

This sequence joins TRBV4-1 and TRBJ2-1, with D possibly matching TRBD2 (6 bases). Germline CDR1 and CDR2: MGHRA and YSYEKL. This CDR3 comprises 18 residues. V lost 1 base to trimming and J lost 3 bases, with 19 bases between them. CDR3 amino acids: CASSQVGERAPYYNEQFF. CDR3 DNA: TGCGCCAGCAGCCAAGTAGGGGAGCGGGCCCCCTACTACAATGAGCAGTTCTTC.

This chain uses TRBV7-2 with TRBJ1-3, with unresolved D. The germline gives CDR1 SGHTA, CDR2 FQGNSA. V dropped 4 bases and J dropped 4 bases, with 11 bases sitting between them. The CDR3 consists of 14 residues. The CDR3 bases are TGTGCCAGCAGCTCTTGGACCGTCGGAAACACCATATATTTT. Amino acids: CASSSWTVGNTIYF. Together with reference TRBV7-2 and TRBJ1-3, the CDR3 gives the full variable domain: GAGVSQSPSNKVTEKGKDVELRCDPISGHTALYWYRQSLGQGLEFLIYFQGNSAPDKSGLPSDRFSAERTGGSVSTLTIQRTQQEDSAVYLCASSSWTVGNTIYFGEGSWLTVV.

The CDR3 reads CASSPGGGLGGANVLTF. In DNA form, the CDR3 reads TGTGCCAGCAGTCCCGGGGGCGGCTTAGGTGGGGCCAACGTCCTGACTTTC. This rearrangement joins TRBV2 to TRBJ2-6; D tentatively reads TRBD1 or TRBD2 (6 bases each). Trimming took off 5 bases at V and 3 bases at J, with 17 bases between the two ends. CDR3 length: 17 amino acids. Looked up from germline, CDR1 is SNHLY and CDR2 is FYNNEI.